This T cell receptor (beta chain) was sequenced during a study of blood T cells in healthy people across ages. Remarks on this clonotype: Its matching antigen is unknown.

J was trimmed by 5 bases and V by 6 bases; bases with no gene match: 10. This CDR3 has 15 amino acids. The germline V gene encodes CDR1 MNHEY and CDR2 SMNVEV (reference sequence). Investigators took about 9.2 milliliters of peripheral blood from every donor. The use of a sample-barcoded 5' primer and a J-beta primer mix characterized a second PCR of roughly 6 to 11 cycles. TCRdb re-called the 5' RACE reads through MiXCR, storing one row per CDR3 protein. There are 600,000 to 850,000 distinct CDR3 sequences in the sample; 40% to 45% occur only once, and under 25% lies in the top ten. Notes on the study in general: As naive T cell percentage varied, TCR beta diversity correlated strongly with it. Greater diversity and more naive CD4+ cells were seen in long-lived donors than in aged donors.

Sample: blood. The sequence came from an older woman in good health. This chain joins TRBV27 and TRBJ2-1; the match to TRBD1 covers 7 bases. The CDR3 sequence is CASSLPGTANNEQFF. DNA for the CDR3: TGTGCCAGCAGCCTTCCCGGGACAGCGAACAATGAGCAGTTCTTC.